Presented here are 10 T cell receptor beta chains from one specimen sequenced in a study of T-cell memory formation after mild COVID-19. TCRdb analysed the 5' RACE reads with MiXCR anew, one entry per CDR3 protein. Of a few hundred thousand distinct CDR3 sequences in the sample, 15% to 20% are singletons; the top ten hold roughly 20%. The sample was PBMCs or a T cell subset sorted from them (not recorded which). Receptors were obtained from a man younger than 35 who had mild COVID-19 (a few samples of this study predate the infection). Cell type and time point are not known.

This clonotype occurred a few times. This chain links TRBV7-2 with TRBJ1-2; D call uncertain. The CDR3 length is 13 residues. Germline V gene sequence: CDR1 SGHTA, CDR2 FQGNSA. The V end was cut by 5 bases, the J end by 2 bases, with 9 bases between. CDR3 nucleotides: TGTGCCAGCAGCCCCCACCAAAACTATGGCTACACCTTC. This encodes CASSPHQNYGYTF.

This sequence joins TRBV20-1 and TRBJ2-3, with 8 bases aligning to TRBD1. V lost 2 bases and J lost 2; bases outside the gene matches: 9. There are 16 residues in the CDR3. The germline V gene has CDR1 DFQATT and CDR2 SNEGSKA (reference sequence). CDR3 amino acids: CSARSPTGGNTDTQYF. The CDR3 coding sequence is TGCAGTGCTAGATCACCTACAGGGGGGAACACAGATACGCAGTATTTT.

The chain joins TRBV7-2 to TRBJ1-5, with D possibly TRBD1 on 6 matching bases. The CDR3 is 16 amino acids. Per the germline V gene, CDR1 is SGHTA and CDR2 is FQGNSA. V was pared by 1 base and J by 2 bases, with 12 bases between. DNA of the CDR3: TGTGCCAGCAGCTTAGGAGGGGGTCGGGGCAATCAGCCCCAGCATTTT. This translates into CASSLGGGRGNQPQHF.

This clonotype showed up just a few times. The chain uses TRBV7-3 and TRBJ2-5; 13 bases map to TRBD2. The CDR3 is 15 residues long. V gave up 3 bases and J gave up 5 bases; unmatched junction bases: 3. Germline V gene lookup returns CDR1 SGHTA and CDR2 FQGTGA. The CDR3 loop reads CASSLGTSGAETQYF. CDR3 bases: TGTGCCAGCAGCTTGGGGACTAGCGGGGCCGAGACCCAGTACTTC.

This clonotype turned up a few times. The rearrangement joins TRBV20-1 to TRBJ2-2; D assignment may be TRBD1 or TRBD2 (5 bases each). CDR1 DFQATT and CDR2 SNEGSKA come from the germline V gene (reference sequence). Trimming pared 4 bases from V and 7 bases from J, leaving 19 bases between. The CDR3 totals 15 residues. The CDR3 sequence is CSAKATGTTLGELFF. The CDR3 nucleotides read TGCAGTGCTAAAGCTACCGGGACCACACTCGGGGAGCTGTTTTTT.

This chain joins TRBV5-1 and TRBJ2-2, with D tentatively TRBD1 (6 bases). CDR3 length: 16 residues. The V gene lost 0 bases and the J gene lost 1 base, with 10 bases spanning the gap. Germline lookup yields CDR1 SGHRS and CDR2 YFSETQ. CDR3 DNA: TGCGCCAGCAGCTTGGGCACAGGGTTGAACACCGGGGAGCTGTTTTTT. The encoded protein is CASSLGTGLNTGELFF.

This clonotype has a handful of counts. The genes are TRBV15 and TRBJ2-5; perhaps TRBD1 as D (6 bases). Germline V gives CDR1 LNHNV, CDR2 YYDKDF (reference sequence). Trimming left V 3 bases short and J 5 bases short, with 10 bases between. The CDR3 spans 13 residues. CDR3 nucleotides: TGTGCCACCAGCAGTAGAGGGGGTGAGACCCAGTACTTC. Residues: CATSSRGGETQYF.

This clonotype has only a few counts. The chain couples TRBV7-2 to TRBJ1-5; D gene uncertain. This CDR3 is 17 amino acids long. V was pared by 5 bases and J by 2 bases, with 19 bases between. Per the germline V gene, CDR1 is SGHTA and CDR2 is FQGNSA. The DNA for the CDR3 is TGTGCCAGCAGCCCCGATTCTGGGATGTTTGGCAATCAGCCCCAGCATTTT. Translated, it gives CASSPDSGMFGNQPQHF.

V usage is TRBV7-7 and J usage is TRBJ2-5, with a weak D call TRBD1 (8 bases). CDR1 is SSHAT and CDR2 is FNYEAQ in the germline V gene (reference sequence). V lost 5 bases and J lost 5, with 18 bases in between. The CDR3 totals 15 residues. CDR3 DNA sequence: TGTGCCAGCAGCCCCGGACAGGGAGGGCGGGAGACCCAGTACTTC. The encoded protein is CASSPGQGGRETQYF.

The CDR3 DNA reads as TGTGCCAGCAGTCGTTCGACGGGAACCCTAGCCAAAAACATTCAGTACTTC. Translated, it gives CASSRSTGTLAKNIQYF. V usage is TRBV28 and J usage is TRBJ2-4; possible D gene TRBD2, 5 bases. The CDR3 contains 17 residues. With 5 bases removed from V and 0 bases from J, the gap between germline ends came to 17 bases. Germline V lookup: CDR1 MDHEN, CDR2 SYDVKM.